This TCR beta chain was obtained from a study of identifying expanded T cells in peripheral blood. Overall study results and limits: Technical replicates showed around 1.2 changed clones; approximately 2 weeks roughly 18; four weeks 19. Clone count variance between roughly 2-week samples rose with total template count.

Germline assignment: CDR1 MNHEY and CDR2 SVGAGI. The germline V and J ends were trimmed by 2 bases and 4 bases, with 10 bases remaining between them. The length of the CDR3 is 14 residues. With regard to this clone: Its specificity is unknown.

No infections or other immune events were documented during collection. Clones were read by immunoSEQ multiplex PCR, and TCRdb kept only the in-frame ones, dropping some. The sample yields 100,000 to 150,000 clones, around nine tenths seen once. Input material: blood. The receptor was isolated from a person aged 18 to 75 in good health. The chain uses TRBV6-5 and TRBJ2-3, with a possible D match to TRBD2 (6 bases). The CDR3 sequence: CASSYAGPSDTQYF. CDR3 DNA: TGTGCCAGCAGTTACGCGGGACCTTCAGATACGCAGTATTTT.